Presented here are 17 T cell receptor beta chains from one specimen sequenced in a study of blood T cell repertoires in COVID-19. Assay: immunoSEQ multiplex PCR; the TCRdb copy retains only in-frame clones and omits some. The profile shows roughly 200,000 clones, approximately 80% of them singletons. Sequencing was carried out using peripheral blood. These receptors came from a man over 45 who had recovered from COVID-19.

The J gene is TRBJ2-3, the V gene TRBV30; 7 bases are shared with TRBD1. The CDR3 is made up of 14 amino acids. V was clipped by 1 base and J by 6 bases; unmatched bases: 7. The V gene's germline CDR1 is GTSNPN and CDR2 SVGIG (reference sequence). DNA of the CDR3: TGTGCCTGGAGTGGGGGGCAGGGGGTGGATACGCAGTATTTT. Its protein is CAWSGGQGVDTQYF.

This clone was seen only a few times. The chain joins TRBV12-3 or TRBV12-4 to TRBJ1-1, with D maybe TRBD1 (5 bases). The CDR3 has 13 amino acids. Trimming stripped 8 bases from V and 0 bases from J, with 10 bases between. CDR3: CASAGRMNTEAFF. CDR3 DNA: TGTGCCAGCGCGGGGCGTATGAACACTGAAGCTTTCTTT.

About this clone itself: Other DNA sequences within the sample encode an identical CDR3. V and J are TRBV28 and TRBJ2-7; D unresolved. In germline, CDR1 is MDHEN, CDR2 SYDVKM. V was pared by 5 bases and J by 4 bases, with 6 bases between. The CDR3 contains 11 residues. CDR3 DNA: TGTGCCAGCAGTCTCCGTTACGAGCAGTACTTC. Amino acid sequence: CASSLRYEQYF. The full variable domain, in which reference TRBV28 and TRBJ2-7 provide the parts outside the CDR3, is DVKVTQSSRYLVKRTGEKVFLECVQDMDHENMFWYRQDPGLGLRLIYFSYDVKMKEKGDIPEGYSVSREKKERFSLILESASTNQTSMYLCASSLRYEQYFGPGTRLTVT.

This clone appeared once. The chain couples TRBV2 to TRBJ2-2; D possibly corresponds to TRBD1 (6 bases). Germline values: CDR1 SNHLY, CDR2 FYNNEI. Trimming removed 8 bases at V and 0 bases at J, with 13 bases between. This CDR3 spans 15 amino acids. CDR3 sequence: CASRRQATNTGELFF. The CDR3 DNA reads as TGTGCCAGCCGAAGACAGGCGACGAACACCGGGGAGCTGTTTTTT.

J is TRBJ2-1 and V is TRBV5-1; TRBD1 matches at 7 bases. V was pared by 4 bases and J by 4 bases, with 5 bases of the junction left unmatched. The CDR3 length is 14 residues. Germline values: CDR1 SGHRS, CDR2 YFSETQ. CDR3 coding DNA: TGCGCCAGCAGCCCCACGGGACAGTACAATGAGCAGTTCTTC. It is translated as CASSPTGQYNEQFF.

The sample holds one count of this clone. The chain links TRBV11-3 to TRBJ2-3; 8 nucleotides line up with TRBD2. Looked up from germline, CDR1 is SGHNT and CDR2 is YENEEA. V dropped 2 bases and J dropped 2; count of bases not matched to a gene: 3. CDR3 length equals 15 residues. As DNA, the CDR3 is TGTGCCAGCAGCTTAACTAGCGGAACCACAGATACGCAGTATTTT. Translating it yields CASSLTSGTTDTQYF.

In this sample, this clone turned up a few times. The chain employs TRBV28 and TRBJ2-5; tentatively, D is TRBD1 (5 bases). V lost 2 bases and J lost 0, with 10 bases in between. The CDR3 extends over 15 amino acids. Germline CDR1 is MDHEN and CDR2 is SYDVKM. The CDR3 loop reads CASSLGPGYQETQYF. The CDR3, as DNA: TGTGCCAGCAGTTTAGGCCCAGGGTACCAAGAGACCCAGTACTTC.

The chain uses TRBV4-2 and TRBJ2-1; 7 nucleotides align to TRBD2. J lost 7 bases, V lost 0 bases, and 12 bases had no gene match. The CDR3 is 17 amino acids. Germline CDR1 reads LGHNA; CDR2 reads YNFKEQ. This chain's CDR3 is CASSQEGWLADQNEQFF. The CDR3 DNA follows: TGTGCCAGCAGCCAAGAAGGGTGGCTAGCGGACCAAAATGAGCAGTTCTTC.

The rearrangement links TRBV24-1 to TRBJ2-2; 9 positions match TRBD1. The V gene end was trimmed by 1 base and the J gene end by 5 bases; junction bases not matched to a gene: 10. The germline gives CDR1 KGHDR, CDR2 SFDVKD. The CDR3 length is 18 residues. This chain's CDR3 is CATSDFVGTGRWTGELFF. CDR3 coding DNA: TGTGCCACCAGTGATTTCGTAGGGACAGGGCGGTGGACCGGGGAGCTGTTTTTT.

This chain links TRBV29-1 with TRBJ2-7, with 7 bases aligning to TRBD2. CDR1 is SQVTM and CDR2 is ANQGSEA in the germline V gene. CDR3 length: 14 amino acids. The V and J ends lost 5 bases and 5 bases, in that order; junction bases with no gene match: 12. The chain's CDR3 is CSVPKREGYHEQYF. The CDR3 bases are TGCAGCGTTCCCAAGAGGGAGGGGTACCACGAGCAGTACTTC.

The chain carries TRBV10-3 and TRBJ1-6; unclear D gene. The CDR3 contains 15 residues. Germline V gene lookup returns CDR1 ENHRY and CDR2 SYGVKD. V shed 8 bases and J shed 7 bases, with 18 bases lying between them. The CDR3 bases are TGTGCCATCGGCAGACAAAACCTAAGGAATTCACCCCTCCACTTT. Protein: CAIGRQNLRNSPLHF.

The chain joins TRBV19 to TRBJ2-5, with TRBD1 as a possible D gene (7 bases). V was cut by 7 bases and J by 5 bases, with 20 bases left in between. The length of the CDR3 is 15 residues. Germline assignment: CDR1 LNHDA and CDR2 SQIVND (reference sequence). The CDR3 bases are TGTGCCAGTACCCCCCGACAGGGAGGAAGGGAGACCCAGTACTTC. Translating gives CASTPRQGGRETQYF. The full variable domain, in which reference TRBV19 and TRBJ2-5 provide the parts outside the CDR3, is DGGITQSPKYLFRKEGQNVTLSCEQNLNHDAMYWYRQDPGQGLRLIYYSQIVNDFQKGDIAEGYSVSREKKESFPLTVTSAQKNPTAFYLCASTPRQGGRETQYFGPGTRLLVL.

This clone showed up just a few times. The V and J genes are TRBV12-3 or TRBV12-4 and TRBJ1-1; D not certain. The V end lost 7 bases, the J end lost 0 bases, and 9 bases lay between the germline ends. The CDR3 consists of 13 residues. The CDR3 region is CASISVLNTEAFF. The CDR3 bases are TGTGCCAGCATTTCCGTATTGAACACTGAAGCTTTCTTT.

J is TRBJ2-7 and V is TRBV20-1, with D unclear. Germline CDR1 reads DFQATT; CDR2 reads SNEGSKA (reference sequence). V gave up 3 bases and J gave up 5 bases, with 14 bases separating them. This CDR3 is built from 13 residues. In nucleotides, the CDR3 is TGCAGTGCTAGTATGTCCGTGGCGGACGAGCAGTACTTC. Protein sequence: CSASMSVADEQYF.

The count of this clone is one. V is TRBV28 and J is TRBJ2-1; 10 nucleotides line up with TRBD1. This CDR3 contains 16 residues. J gave up 1 base and V 6 bases, and 6 bases lay outside the gene matches. Germline V CDR1 and CDR2: MDHEN, SYDVKM. The CDR3, as DNA: TGTGCCAGCAGCCTAAGACAGGGGGCTTCCTACAATGAGCAGTTCTTC. It codes for CASSLRQGASYNEQFF.

The table lists this clone with a few counts. This rearrangement joins TRBV28 to TRBJ2-5; 8 bases are shared with TRBD1. Germline lookup yields CDR1 MDHEN and CDR2 SYDVKM. This CDR3 is built from 15 residues. The J segment lost 5 bases and the V segment lost 5 bases, leaving 10 bases of the junction unmatched. The CDR3 region has the DNA TGTGCCAGCAGTCTCCAGGGGGCGCTTTGGGAGACCCAGTACTTC. It specifies CASSLQGALWETQYF. The full variable domain, with the rest looked up from reference TRBV28 and TRBJ2-5, is DVKVTQSSRYLVKRTGEKVFLECVQDMDHENMFWYRQDPGLGLRLIYFSYDVKMKEKGDIPEGYSVSREKKERFSLILESASTNQTSMYLCASSLQGALWETQYFGPGTRLLVL.

The rearrangement uses TRBV7-9 and TRBJ2-7, with TRBD2 matching over 7 bases. Germline CDR1 and CDR2: SEHNR and FQNEAQ (reference sequence). The CDR3 has 14 residues. With 4 bases clipped from V and 4 bases from J, the junction kept 7 bases outside the gene matches. CDR3: CASSSRDYPYEQYF. As DNA, the CDR3 is TGTGCCAGCAGCTCACGGGACTACCCTTACGAGCAGTACTTC.